This T cell receptor (beta chain) comes out of a study of blood T cell repertoires in COVID-19. In the study overall: From the United States, Italy and Spain came samples of acute and convalescent COVID-19.

This CDR3 is 17 amino acids long. Trimming took off 0 bases at V and 0 bases at J, with 15 bases between the two ends. The germline V gene has CDR1 SGHRS and CDR2 YFSETQ. Allocation to cohorts depended on clinical history reported by the participants. The protocol was immunoSEQ multiplex PCR, while the TCRdb copy is restricted to in-frame clones and leaves out a portion. In the table there are 200,000 to 300,000 clones, approximately 88% of which are singletons. V gene TRBV5-1 combines with J gene TRBJ1-1; D is uncertain. Sequenced sample: PBMCs or T cells enriched from blood (not recorded which). The clonotype originates from a woman in her thirties or forties with acute COVID-19. CDR3 coding DNA: TGCGCCAGCAGCTTGGCCCTAAACATGGGCGTGAACACTGAAGCTTTCTTT. As protein: CASSLALNMGVNTEAFF.